In its sample, the clone carrying this T cell receptor beta chain was seen a few times. This specimen belongs to a study of T cells after yellow fever vaccination. In TCRdb, the 5' RACE reads were re-called with MiXCR into one record per CDR3 protein. Here the sample spans 300,000 to 350,000 distinct CDR3 sequences, approximately 4.2% being singletons. The CDR3 consists of 16 residues. Per germline, CDR1 LNHNV and CDR2 YYDKDF (reference sequence). V shed 1 base and J shed 1 base, with 13 bases lying between them. The sample in question was PBMCs, obtained 5 days after the yellow fever booster vaccination. This TCR came from a man aged 18 to 30 who received the YFV17D yellow fever vaccine. The chain recombines TRBV15 with TRBJ1-1, with D unclear. In nucleotides, the CDR3 is TGTGCCACCAGCAGAGCCCTCGGCGGGCCGAACACTGAAGCTTTCTTT. Encoded protein: CATSRALGGPNTEAFF.